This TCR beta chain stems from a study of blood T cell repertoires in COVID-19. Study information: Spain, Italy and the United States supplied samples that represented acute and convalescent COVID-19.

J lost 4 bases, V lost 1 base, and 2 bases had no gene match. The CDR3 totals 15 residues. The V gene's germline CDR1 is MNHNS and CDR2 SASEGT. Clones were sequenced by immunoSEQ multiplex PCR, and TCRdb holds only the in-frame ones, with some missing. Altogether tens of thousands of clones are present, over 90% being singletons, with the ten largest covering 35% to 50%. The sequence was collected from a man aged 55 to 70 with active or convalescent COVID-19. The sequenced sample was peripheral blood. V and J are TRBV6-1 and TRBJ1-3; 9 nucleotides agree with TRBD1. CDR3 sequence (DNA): TGTGCCAGCAGTGAAGACAGGGGGCAAGGAAACACCATATATTTT. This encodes CASSEDRGQGNTIYF.